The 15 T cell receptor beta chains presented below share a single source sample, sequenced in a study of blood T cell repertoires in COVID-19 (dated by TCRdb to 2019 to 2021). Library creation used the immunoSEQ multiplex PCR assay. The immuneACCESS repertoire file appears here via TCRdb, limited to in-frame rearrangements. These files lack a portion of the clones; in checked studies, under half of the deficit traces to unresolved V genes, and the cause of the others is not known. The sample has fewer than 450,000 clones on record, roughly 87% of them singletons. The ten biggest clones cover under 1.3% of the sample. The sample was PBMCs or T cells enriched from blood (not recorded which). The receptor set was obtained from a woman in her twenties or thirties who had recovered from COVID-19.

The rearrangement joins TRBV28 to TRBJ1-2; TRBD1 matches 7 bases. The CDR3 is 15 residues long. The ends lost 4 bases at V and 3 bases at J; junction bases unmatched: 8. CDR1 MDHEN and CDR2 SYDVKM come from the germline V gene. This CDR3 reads CASSSQGGGDYGYTF. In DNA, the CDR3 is TGTGCCAGCAGTTCCCAGGGGGGCGGTGACTATGGCTACACCTTC.

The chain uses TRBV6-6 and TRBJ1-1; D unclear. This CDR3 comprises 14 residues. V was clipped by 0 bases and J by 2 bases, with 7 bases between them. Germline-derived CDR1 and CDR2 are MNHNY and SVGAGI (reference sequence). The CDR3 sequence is CASSYSAGNTEAFF. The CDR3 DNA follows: TGTGCCAGCAGTTACTCGGCAGGTAACACTGAAGCTTTCTTT.

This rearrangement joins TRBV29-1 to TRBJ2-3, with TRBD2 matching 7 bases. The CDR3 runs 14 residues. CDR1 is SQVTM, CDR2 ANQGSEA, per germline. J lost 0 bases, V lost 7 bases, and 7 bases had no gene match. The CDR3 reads CSGLGGGSTDTQYF. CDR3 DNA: TGCAGCGGACTTGGCGGGGGTAGCACAGATACGCAGTATTTT.

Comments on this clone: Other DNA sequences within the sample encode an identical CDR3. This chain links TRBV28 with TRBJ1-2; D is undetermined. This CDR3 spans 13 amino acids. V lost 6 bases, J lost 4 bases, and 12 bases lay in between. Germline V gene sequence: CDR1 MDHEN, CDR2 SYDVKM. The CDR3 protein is CASSPLGSYGYTF. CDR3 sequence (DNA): TGTGCCAGCAGCCCGCTTGGCAGCTATGGCTACACCTTC.

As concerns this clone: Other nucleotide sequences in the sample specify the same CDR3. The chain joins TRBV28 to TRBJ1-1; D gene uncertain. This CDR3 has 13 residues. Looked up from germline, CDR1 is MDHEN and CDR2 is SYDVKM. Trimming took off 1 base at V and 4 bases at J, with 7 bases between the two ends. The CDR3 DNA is TGTGCCAGCAGTTTATTGGGAGGCACTGAAGCTTTCTTT. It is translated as CASSLLGGTEAFF. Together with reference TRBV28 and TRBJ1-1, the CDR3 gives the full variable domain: DVKVTQSSRYLVKRTGEKVFLECVQDMDHENMFWYRQDPGLGLRLIYFSYDVKMKEKGDIPEGYSVSREKKERFSLILESASTNQTSMYLCASSLLGGTEAFFGQGTRLTVV.

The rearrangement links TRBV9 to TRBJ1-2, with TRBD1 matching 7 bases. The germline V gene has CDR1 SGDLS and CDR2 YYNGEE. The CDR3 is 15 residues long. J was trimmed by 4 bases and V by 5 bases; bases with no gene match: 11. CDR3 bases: TGTGCCAGCAGTGTTAGCCAGGGGGACCCCTATGGCTACACCTTC. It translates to CASSVSQGDPYGYTF.

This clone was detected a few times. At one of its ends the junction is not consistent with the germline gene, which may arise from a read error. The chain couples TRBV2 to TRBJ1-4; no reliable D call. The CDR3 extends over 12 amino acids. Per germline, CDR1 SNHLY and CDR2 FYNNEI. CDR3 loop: CASSLIRGSWVF. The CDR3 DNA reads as TGTGCCAGCAGTTTAATACGGGGTAGTTGGGTTTTT.

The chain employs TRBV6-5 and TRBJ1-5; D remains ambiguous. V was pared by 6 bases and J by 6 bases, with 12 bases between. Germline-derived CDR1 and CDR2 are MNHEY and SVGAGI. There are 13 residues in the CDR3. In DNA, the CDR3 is TGTGCCAGCAGCGGGGAGCGGACTCAGCCCCAGCATTTT. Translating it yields CASSGERTQPQHF.

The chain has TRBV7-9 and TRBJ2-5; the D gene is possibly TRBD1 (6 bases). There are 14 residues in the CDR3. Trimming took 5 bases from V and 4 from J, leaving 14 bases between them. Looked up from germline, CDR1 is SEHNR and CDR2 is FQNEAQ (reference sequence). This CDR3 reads CASSLLTGPETQYF. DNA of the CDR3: TGTGCCAGCAGCCTCCTGACAGGCCCAGAGACCCAGTACTTC.

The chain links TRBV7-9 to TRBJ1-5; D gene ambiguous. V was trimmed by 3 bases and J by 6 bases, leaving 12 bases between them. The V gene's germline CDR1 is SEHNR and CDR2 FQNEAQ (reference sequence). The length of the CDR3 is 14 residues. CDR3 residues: CASSLSEFGQPQHF. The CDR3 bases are TGTGCCAGCAGCTTGAGCGAGTTTGGTCAGCCCCAGCATTTT.

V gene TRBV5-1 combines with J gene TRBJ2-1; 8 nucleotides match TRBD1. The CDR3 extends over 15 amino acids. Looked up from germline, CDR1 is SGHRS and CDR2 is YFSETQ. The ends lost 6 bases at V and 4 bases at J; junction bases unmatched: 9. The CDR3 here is CASTRGQGGYNEQFF. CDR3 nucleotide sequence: TGCGCCAGCACCCGAGGACAGGGTGGGTACAATGAGCAGTTCTTC. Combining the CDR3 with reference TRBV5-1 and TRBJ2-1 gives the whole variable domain KAGVTQTPRYLIKTRGQQVTLSCSPISGHRSVSWYQQTPGQGLQFLFEYFSETQRNKGNFPGRFSGRQFSNSRSEMNVSTLELGDSALYLCASTRGQGGYNEQFFGPGTRLTVL.

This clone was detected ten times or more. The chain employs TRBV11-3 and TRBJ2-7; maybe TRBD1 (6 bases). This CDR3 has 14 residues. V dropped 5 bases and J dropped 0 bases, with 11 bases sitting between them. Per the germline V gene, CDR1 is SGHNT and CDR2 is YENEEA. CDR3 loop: CASSPGGSSYEQYF. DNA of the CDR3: TGTGCCAGCAGCCCTGGGGGCAGCTCCTACGAGCAGTACTTC.

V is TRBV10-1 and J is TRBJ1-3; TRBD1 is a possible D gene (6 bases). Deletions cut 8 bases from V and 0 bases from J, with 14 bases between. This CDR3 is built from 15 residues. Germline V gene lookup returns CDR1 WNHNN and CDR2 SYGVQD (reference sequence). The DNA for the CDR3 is TGCGCCAGCCCAAATTGGACAGCCTCTGGAAACACCATATATTTT. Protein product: CASPNWTASGNTIYF.

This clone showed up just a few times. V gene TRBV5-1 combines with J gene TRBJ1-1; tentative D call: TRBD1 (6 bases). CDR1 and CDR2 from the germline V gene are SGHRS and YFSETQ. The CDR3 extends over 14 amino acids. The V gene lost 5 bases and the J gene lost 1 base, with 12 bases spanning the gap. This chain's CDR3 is CASSSSTGNTEAFF. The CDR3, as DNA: TGCGCCAGCAGTTCCTCGACAGGGAACACTGAAGCTTTCTTT. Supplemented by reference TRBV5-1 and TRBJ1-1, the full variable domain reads KAGVTQTPRYLIKTRGQQVTLSCSPISGHRSVSWYQQTPGQGLQFLFEYFSETQRNKGNFPGRFSGRQFSNSRSEMNVSTLELGDSALYLCASSSSTGNTEAFFGQGTRLTVV.

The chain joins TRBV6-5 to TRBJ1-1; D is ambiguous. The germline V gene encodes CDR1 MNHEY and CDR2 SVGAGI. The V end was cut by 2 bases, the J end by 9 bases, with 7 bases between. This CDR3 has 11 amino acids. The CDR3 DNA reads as TGTGCCAGCAGTTACGCGCAAAAAGCTTTCTTT. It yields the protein CASSYAQKAFF.